These T cell receptor beta chains were read from a single sample in a study of cytomegalovirus exposure and HLA in healthy donors. Clones were sequenced by immunoSEQ multiplex PCR, and TCRdb holds only the in-frame ones, with some missing. In the table there are 150,000 to 200,000 clones, about four fifths of which are singletons. The sample consisted of PBMCs. The source is a man aged 18 to 30 in good health and CMV-seropositive. Both conserved end residues are part of each CDR3. D genes are given only for firm matches. Clone size is not always given. Where it is, it says once, few, many or a class for expanded clones.

V: TRBV6-1; D: -; size: -; J: TRBJ2-7; CDR3: CASRGGGVHEQYF; DNA: TGTGCCAGCAGAGGGGGAGGGGTCCACGAGCAGTACTTC
V: TRBV28; D: TRBD2; size: -; J: TRBJ2-5; CDR3: CAAGGGETQYF; DNA: TGTGCTGCCGGGGGGGGAGAGACCCAGTACTTC
V: TRBV7-9; D: TRBD2; size: -; J: TRBJ2-1; CDR3: CASSLGLADVNEQFF; DNA: TGTGCCAGCAGCTTGGGACTAGCGGATGTTAATGAGCAGTTCTTC
V: TRBV30; D: -; size: -; J: TRBJ2-3; CDR3: CAWSVTGLTDTQYF; DNA: TGTGCCTGGAGTGTAACGGGGTTAACAGATACGCAGTATTTT
V: TRBV6-4; D: TRBD2; size: -; J: TRBJ2-1; CDR3: CASSALAAFGNEQFF; DNA: TGTGCCAGCAGTGCACTAGCGGCCTTTGGCAATGAGCAGTTCTTC
V: TRBV28; D: -; size: few; J: TRBJ2-3; CDR3: CASSPQISSTDTQYF; DNA: TGTGCCAGCAGTCCACAGATTTCTAGCACAGATACGCAGTATTTT
V: TRBV9; D: TRBD1; size: once; J: TRBJ1-1; CDR3: CASSVDRGHTEAFF; DNA: TGTGCCAGCAGCGTGGACAGGGGGCACACTGAAGCTTTCTTT
V: TRBV5-1; D: -; size: -; J: TRBJ1-3; CDR3: CASSPSTGFSGNTIYF; DNA: TGCGCCAGCAGCCCCAGTACAGGGTTCTCTGGAAACACCATATATTTT
V: TRBV4-3; D: -; size: -; J: TRBJ2-1; CDR3: CASSLRGQGSYNEQFF; DNA: TGCGCCAGCAGCTTAAGGGGTCAGGGCTCCTACAATGAGCAGTTCTTC
V: TRBV19; D: TRBD2; size: -; J: TRBJ2-7; CDR3: CASSGTLAGNYEQYF; DNA: TGTGCCAGTAGTGGGACTCTAGCGGGGAATTACGAGCAGTACTTC
V: TRBV15; D: -; size: -; J: TRBJ2-7; CDR3: CATSVAGVAYEQYF; DNA: TGTGCCACCAGCGTCGCAGGGGTGGCCTACGAGCAGTACTTC
V: TRBV15; D: TRBD2; size: -; J: TRBJ2-5; CDR3: CATSRDPGGQETQYF; DNA: TGTGCCACCAGCAGAGATCCGGGAGGTCAAGAGACCCAGTACTTC
V: TRBV12-5; D: TRBD1; size: -; J: TRBJ2-3; CDR3: CASALGQERDTQYF; DNA: TGTGCTAGTGCCCTGGGACAGGAGAGGGATACGCAGTATTTT
V: TRBV11-2; D: TRBD2; size: -; J: TRBJ2-1; CDR3: CASSLGVAGGYNEQFF; DNA: TGTGCCAGCAGCTTAGGGGTAGCGGGAGGGTACAATGAGCAGTTCTTC
V: TRBV28; D: TRBD2; size: -; J: TRBJ2-7; CDR3: CASRRAGEYEQYF; DNA: TGTGCCAGCAGGAGAGCGGGAGAATATGAGCAGTACTTC
V: TRBV7-2; D: TRBD1; size: -; J: TRBJ1-5; CDR3: CASSLPTGGNQPQHF; DNA: TGTGCCAGCAGCTTACCCACAGGGGGTAATCAGCCCCAGCATTTT
V: TRBV5-1; D: TRBD2; size: few; J: TRBJ2-3; CDR3: CASSTGLAPDTQYF; DNA: TGCGCCAGCAGCACCGGACTAGCGCCAGATACGCAGTATTTT
V: TRBV9; D: TRBD2; size: -; J: TRBJ2-3; CDR3: CASRYNQGTTSSTDTQYF; DNA: TGTGCCAGCAGGTACAACCAAGGGACTACCTCTAGCACAGATACGCAGTATTTT
V: TRBV5-1; D: -; size: -; J: TRBJ2-6; CDR3: CASRQIGANVLTF; DNA: TGCGCCAGCAGACAGATTGGGGCCAACGTCCTGACTTTC
V: TRBV7-2; D: -; size: -; J: TRBJ2-7; CDR3: CASSLAGRRSYEQYF; DNA: TGTGCCAGCAGCTTAGCGGGGAGGAGGAGTTACGAGCAGTACTTC
V: TRBV9; D: TRBD2; size: -; J: TRBJ2-7; CDR3: CASSAEMGLAGPNYEQYF; DNA: TGTGCCAGCAGCGCCGAGATGGGGCTAGCGGGACCAAACTACGAGCAGTACTTC